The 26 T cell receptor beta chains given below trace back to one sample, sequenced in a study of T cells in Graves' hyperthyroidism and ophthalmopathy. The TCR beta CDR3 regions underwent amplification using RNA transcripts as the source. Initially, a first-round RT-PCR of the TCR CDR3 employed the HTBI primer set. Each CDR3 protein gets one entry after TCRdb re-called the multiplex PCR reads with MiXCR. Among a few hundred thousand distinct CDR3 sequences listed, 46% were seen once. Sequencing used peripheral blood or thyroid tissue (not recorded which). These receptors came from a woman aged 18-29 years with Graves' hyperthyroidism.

The CDR3 DNA reads TGTGCCAGCAGCTCTTTAGAGGGGATGGGCAATCAGCCCCAGCATTTT. Translated, it gives CASSSLEGMGNQPQHF. The rearrangement joins TRBV7-9 to TRBJ1-5, with D maybe TRBD1 (5 bases). The germline gives CDR1 SEHNR, CDR2 FQNEAQ (reference sequence). Trimming shortened V by 4 bases and J by 2 bases, and 15 bases separated the two germline ends. CDR3 length equals 16 residues.

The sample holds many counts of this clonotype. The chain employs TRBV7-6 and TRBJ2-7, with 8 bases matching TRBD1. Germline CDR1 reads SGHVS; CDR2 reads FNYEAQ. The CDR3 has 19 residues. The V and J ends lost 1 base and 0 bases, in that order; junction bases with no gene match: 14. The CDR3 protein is CASSLDAPGQALSSYEQYF. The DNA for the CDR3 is TGTGCCAGCAGCTTAGACGCCCCGGGACAGGCACTCAGCTCCTACGAGCAGTACTTC.

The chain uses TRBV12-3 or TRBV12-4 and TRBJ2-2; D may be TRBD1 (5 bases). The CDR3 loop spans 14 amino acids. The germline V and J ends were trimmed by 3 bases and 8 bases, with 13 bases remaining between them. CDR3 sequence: CASSFGRWTGELFF. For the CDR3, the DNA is TGTGCCAGCAGTTTCGGGCGGTGGACAGGGGAGCTGTTTTTT.

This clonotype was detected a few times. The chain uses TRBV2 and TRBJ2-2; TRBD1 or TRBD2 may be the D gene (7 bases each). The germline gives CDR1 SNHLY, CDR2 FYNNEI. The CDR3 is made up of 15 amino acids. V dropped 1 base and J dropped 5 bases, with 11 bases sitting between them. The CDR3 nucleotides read TGTGCCAGCAGTGAAGGTCAGGGGGGGACCGGGGAGCTGTTTTTT. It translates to CASSEGQGGTGELFF.

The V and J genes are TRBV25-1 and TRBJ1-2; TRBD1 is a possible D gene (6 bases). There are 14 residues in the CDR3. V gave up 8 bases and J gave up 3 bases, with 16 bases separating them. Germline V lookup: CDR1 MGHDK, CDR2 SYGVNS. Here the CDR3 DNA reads TGTGCCAGCCAAGTTCTGGGGGCCGACTATGGCTACACCTTC. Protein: CASQVLGADYGYTF.

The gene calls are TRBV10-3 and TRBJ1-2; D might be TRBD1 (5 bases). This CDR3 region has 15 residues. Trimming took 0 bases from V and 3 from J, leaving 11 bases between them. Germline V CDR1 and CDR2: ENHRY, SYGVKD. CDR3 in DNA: TGTGCCATCAGTGAGTCGCCGGGGGACGACTATGGCTACACCTTC. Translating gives CAISESPGDDYGYTF.

The CDR3 DNA reads TGCAGTGCTAGAGGAGGGACTAATAACAATGAGCAGTTCTTC. Protein sequence: CSARGGTNNNEQFF. J is TRBJ2-7 and V is TRBV20-1, with TRBD2 matching over 7 bases. The last part of the DNA fits TRBJ2-1 better; the J call may be wrong. The CDR3 spans 14 residues. Germline CDR1 is DFQATT and CDR2 is SNEGSKA (reference sequence).

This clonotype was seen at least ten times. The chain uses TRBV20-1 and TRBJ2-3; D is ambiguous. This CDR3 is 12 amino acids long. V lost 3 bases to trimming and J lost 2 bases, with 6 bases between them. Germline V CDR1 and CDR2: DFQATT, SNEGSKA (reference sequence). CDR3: CSASANTDTQYF. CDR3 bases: TGCAGTGCTAGCGCGAACACAGATACGCAGTATTTT.

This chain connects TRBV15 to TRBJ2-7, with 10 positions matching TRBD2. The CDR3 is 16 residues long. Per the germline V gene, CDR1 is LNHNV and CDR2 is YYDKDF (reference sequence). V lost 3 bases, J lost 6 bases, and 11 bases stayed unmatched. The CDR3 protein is CATSSSTGTSVTEQYF. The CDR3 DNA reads TGTGCCACCAGCAGCTCCACTGGGACTAGCGTTACCGAGCAGTACTTC.

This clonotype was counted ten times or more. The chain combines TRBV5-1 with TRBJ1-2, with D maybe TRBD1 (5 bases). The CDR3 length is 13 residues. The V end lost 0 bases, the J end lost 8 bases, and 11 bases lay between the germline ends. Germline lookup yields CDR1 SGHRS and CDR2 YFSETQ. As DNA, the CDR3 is TGCGCCAGCAGCTTGGGAGGGGTCGAAGGCTACACCTTC. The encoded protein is CASSLGGVEGYTF. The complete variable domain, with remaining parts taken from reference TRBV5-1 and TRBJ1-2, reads KAGVTQTPRYLIKTRGQQVTLSCSPISGHRSVSWYQQTPGQGLQFLFEYFSETQRNKGNFPGRFSGRQFSNSRSEMNVSTLELGDSALYLCASSLGGVEGYTFGSGTRLTVV.

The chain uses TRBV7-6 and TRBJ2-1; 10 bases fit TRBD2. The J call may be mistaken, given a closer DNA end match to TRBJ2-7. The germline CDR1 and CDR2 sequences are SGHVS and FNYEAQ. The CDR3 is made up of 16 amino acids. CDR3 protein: CASSFLLAGVGNEQYF. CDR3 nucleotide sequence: TGTGCCAGCAGCTTCCTCCTAGCGGGAGTTGGCAATGAGCAGTACTTC.

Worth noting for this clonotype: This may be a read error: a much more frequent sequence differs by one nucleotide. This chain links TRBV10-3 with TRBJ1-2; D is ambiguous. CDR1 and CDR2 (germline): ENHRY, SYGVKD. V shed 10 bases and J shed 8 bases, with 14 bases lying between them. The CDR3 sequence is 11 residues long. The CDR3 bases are TGTGCCAGCGGGAAGACCGGGGGCTACACCTTC. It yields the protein CASGKTGGYTF.

CDR3 sequence: CSVVPGGPPQHF. The CDR3 nucleotides read TGCAGCGTTGTGCCGGGGGGGCCGCCCCAGCATTTT. This sequence joins TRBV29-1 and TRBJ1-5; D possibly corresponds to TRBD1 (6 bases). The CDR3 runs 12 residues. CDR1 is SQVTM, CDR2 ANQGSEA, per germline. The germline V and J ends were trimmed by 4 bases and 9 bases, with 13 bases remaining between them.

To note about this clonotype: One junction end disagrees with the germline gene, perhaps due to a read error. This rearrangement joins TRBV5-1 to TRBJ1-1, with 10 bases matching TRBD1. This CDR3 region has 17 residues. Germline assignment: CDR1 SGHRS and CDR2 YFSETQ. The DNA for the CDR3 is TGCGCCGGCAGCTCCACTGGGACAGGGGATGGGAACACTGAAGCTTTCTTT. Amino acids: CAGSSTGTGDGNTEAFF.

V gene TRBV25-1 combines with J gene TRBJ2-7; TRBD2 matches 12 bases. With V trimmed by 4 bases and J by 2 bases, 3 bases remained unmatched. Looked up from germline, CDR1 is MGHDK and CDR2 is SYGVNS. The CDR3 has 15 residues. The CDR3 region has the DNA TGTGCCAGCAGTGCCTGGACTAGCGGGGCCTACGAGCAGTACTTC. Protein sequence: CASSAWTSGAYEQYF.

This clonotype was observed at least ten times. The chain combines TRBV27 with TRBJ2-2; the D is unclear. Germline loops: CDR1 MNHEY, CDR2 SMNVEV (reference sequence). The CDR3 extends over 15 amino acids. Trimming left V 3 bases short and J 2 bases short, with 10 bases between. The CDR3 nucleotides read TGTGCCAGCAGTTTCCGAGACGCCAACACCGGGGAGCTGTTTTTT. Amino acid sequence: CASSFRDANTGELFF.

The CDR3 here is CATRTGLAGGEQYF. In DNA, the CDR3 is TGTGCCACCAGAACGGGACTAGCGGGAGGCGAGCAGTACTTC. J is TRBJ2-7 and V is TRBV24-1; 15 nucleotides line up with TRBD2. The CDR3 covers 14 residues. V shed 7 bases, J shed 6 bases, and the junction held 3 bases outside the gene matches. In germline, CDR1 is KGHDR, CDR2 SFDVKD.

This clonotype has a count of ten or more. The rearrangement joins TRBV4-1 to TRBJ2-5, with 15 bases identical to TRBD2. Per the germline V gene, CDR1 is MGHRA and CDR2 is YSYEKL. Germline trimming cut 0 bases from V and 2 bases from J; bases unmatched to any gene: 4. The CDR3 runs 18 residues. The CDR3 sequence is CASSQDPGLAGGQETQYF. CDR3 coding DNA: TGCGCCAGCAGCCAAGATCCGGGACTAGCGGGAGGACAAGAGACCCAGTACTTC.

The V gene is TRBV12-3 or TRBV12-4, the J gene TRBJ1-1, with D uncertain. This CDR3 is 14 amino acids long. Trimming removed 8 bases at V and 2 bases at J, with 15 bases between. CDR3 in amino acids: CASWTEWGNTEAFF. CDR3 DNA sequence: TGTGCCAGCTGGACGGAGTGGGGAAACACTGAAGCTTTCTTT.

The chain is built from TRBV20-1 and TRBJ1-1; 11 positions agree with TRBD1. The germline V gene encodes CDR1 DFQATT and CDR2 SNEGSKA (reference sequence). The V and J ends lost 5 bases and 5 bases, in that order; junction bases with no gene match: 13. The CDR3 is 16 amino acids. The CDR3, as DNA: TGCAGTGCTGGACAGGGGGCGCGTCGGGAGCAGACTGAAGCTTTCTTT. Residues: CSAGQGARREQTEAFF.

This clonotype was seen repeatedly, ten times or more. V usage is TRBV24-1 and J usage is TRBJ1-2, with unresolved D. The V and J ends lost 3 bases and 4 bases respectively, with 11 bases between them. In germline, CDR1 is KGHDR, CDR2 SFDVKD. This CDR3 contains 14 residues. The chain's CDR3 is CATSDPTFGYGYTF. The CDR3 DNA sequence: TGTGCCACCAGTGATCCGACATTTGGCTATGGCTACACCTTC.

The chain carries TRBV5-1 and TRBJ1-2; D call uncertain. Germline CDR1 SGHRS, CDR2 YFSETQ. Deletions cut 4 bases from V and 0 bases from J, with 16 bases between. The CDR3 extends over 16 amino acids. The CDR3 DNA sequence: TGCGCCAGCAGCGCGTCCCTCATGGGAGCTAACTATGGCTACACCTTC. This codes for CASSASLMGANYGYTF.

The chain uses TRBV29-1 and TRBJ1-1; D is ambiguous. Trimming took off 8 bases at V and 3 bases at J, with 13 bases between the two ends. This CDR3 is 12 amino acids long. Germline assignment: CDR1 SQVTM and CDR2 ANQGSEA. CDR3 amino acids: CSLGDGDTEAFF. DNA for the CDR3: TGCAGCTTAGGTGACGGGGACACTGAAGCTTTCTTT.

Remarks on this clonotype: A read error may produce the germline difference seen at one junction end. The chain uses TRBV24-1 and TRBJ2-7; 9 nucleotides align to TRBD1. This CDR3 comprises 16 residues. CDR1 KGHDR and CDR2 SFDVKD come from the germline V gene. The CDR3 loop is CATSPWETGGPYEQYF. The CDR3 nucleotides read TGTGCCACCAGTCCCTGGGAAACAGGGGGCCCCTACGAACAGTACTTC.

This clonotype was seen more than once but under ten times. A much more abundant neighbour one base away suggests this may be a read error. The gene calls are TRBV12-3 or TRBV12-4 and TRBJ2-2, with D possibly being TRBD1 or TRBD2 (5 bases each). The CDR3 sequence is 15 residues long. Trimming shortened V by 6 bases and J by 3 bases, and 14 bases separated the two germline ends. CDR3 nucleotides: TGTGCCAGCAGGGGACGGGGCGGGCACACCGGGGAGCTGTTTTTT. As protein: CASRGRGGHTGELFF.

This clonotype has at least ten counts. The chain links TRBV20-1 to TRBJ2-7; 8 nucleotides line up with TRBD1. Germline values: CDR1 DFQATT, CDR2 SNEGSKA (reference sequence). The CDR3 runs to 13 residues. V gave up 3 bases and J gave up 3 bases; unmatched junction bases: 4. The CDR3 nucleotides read TGCAGTGCTAGTGGACAGGGACACTACGAGCAGTACTTC. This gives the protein CSASGQGHYEQYF.